Described below is a single T cell receptor beta chain sequence and its context. Its antigen remains unknown. The entry originates in a study of cytomegalovirus exposure and HLA in healthy donors. Study results and limitations: Upon later analysis, TCR association rates were observed to vary by HLA locus, being highest for DRB1 and lowest for HLA-C. 16,951 TCR beta sequences were associated with HLA alleles at 0.05 false discovery rate in a later analysis.

The PCR used 60 Vbeta and 13 Jbeta primers. Only in-frame clones appear in the TCRdb table, and some are missing; sequencing was by immunoSEQ multiplex PCR. Among 90,000 to 120,000 clones listed, 75% to 85% were seen once. V lost 7 bases to trimming and J lost 0 bases; unmatched junction nucleotides: 6. The CDR3 consists of 15 residues. From germline, CDR1 is SGHTA and CDR2 FQGNSA. The TCR comes from a female donor in good health and CMV-seropositive. The chain recombines TRBV7-2 with TRBJ1-5, with 7 bases lining up with TRBD1. The sequenced sample consisted of PBMCs. The CDR3 DNA follows: TGTGCCAGCAACGAACAGGGGTATAGCAATCAGCCCCAGCATTTT. Its translation is CASNEQGYSNQPQHF.